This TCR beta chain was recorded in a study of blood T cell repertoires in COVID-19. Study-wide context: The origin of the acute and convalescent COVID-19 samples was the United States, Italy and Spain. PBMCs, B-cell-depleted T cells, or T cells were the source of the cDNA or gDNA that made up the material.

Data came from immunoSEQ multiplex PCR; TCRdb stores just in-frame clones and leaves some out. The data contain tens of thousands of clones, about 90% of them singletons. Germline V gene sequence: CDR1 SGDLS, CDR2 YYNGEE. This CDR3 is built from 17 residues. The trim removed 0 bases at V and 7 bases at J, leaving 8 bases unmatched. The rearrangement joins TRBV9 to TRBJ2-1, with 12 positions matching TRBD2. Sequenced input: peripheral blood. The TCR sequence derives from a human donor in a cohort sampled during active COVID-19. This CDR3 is CASSVAPASGGVNEQFF. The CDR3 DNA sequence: TGTGCCAGCAGCGTAGCCCCAGCTAGCGGGGGGGTAAATGAGCAGTTCTTC.